This T cell receptor (beta chain) was profiled in a study of blood T cell repertoires in COVID-19. About the research overall: T cells, B-cell-depleted T cells, or PBMCs provided the cDNA or gDNA that served as material.

Profiling relied on immunoSEQ multiplex PCR, and the TCRdb table lists in-frame clones only, not all of them. Found here are about 160,000 clones, around nine tenths of them singletons; the top ten hold approximately 7%. This CDR3 is built from 12 residues. Germline assignment: CDR1 KGHSH and CDR2 LQKENI. The V segment lost 2 bases and the J segment 11 bases; nucleotides outside the gene matches: 5. Study members were between roughly 18 and 89 years old and lived in over 20 US regions. For recovered donors of Cohort 3, there were two negative PCRs, clearance, or symptom resolution. Sequencing was done on a sample of PBMCs or T cells enriched from blood (not recorded which). The J gene is TRBJ1-1, the V gene TRBV18, with 7 positions matching TRBD1. The TCR sequence derives from a woman in her forties or fifties who had recovered from COVID-19. This CDR3 reads CASSPDRVDAFF. CDR3 in DNA: TGTGCCAGCTCACCAGACAGGGTGGACGCTTTCTTT.